What follows are 27 T cell receptor beta chains derived from one specimen sequenced in a study of T cell responses to AZD1222 COVID-19 vaccine. Clones were read by immunoSEQ multiplex PCR, and TCRdb kept only the in-frame ones, dropping some. This repertoire shows nearly 110,000 clones, just over 90% found once; its top ten account for less than 7.5%. This material consisted of peripheral blood, taken 28 days after the second AZD1222 dose. Receptors were obtained from an adult who received the AZD1222 COVID-19 vaccine.

This chain uses TRBV2 with TRBJ2-5; D assignment may be TRBD1 or TRBD2 (5 bases each). Between the trimmed V and J ends, which lost 7 bases and 2 bases, there was a span of 11 bases. Germline lookup yields CDR1 SNHLY and CDR2 FYNNEI. This CDR3 spans 13 amino acids. The CDR3 spells CASKRDLQETQYF. The DNA of the CDR3 is TGTGCCAGCAAACGGGACCTACAAGAGACCCAGTACTTC.

J is TRBJ2-2 and V is TRBV25-1, with a weak D call TRBD1 (6 bases). The germline CDR1 and CDR2 sequences are MGHDK and SYGVNS. V lost 6 bases to trimming and J lost 2 bases, with 19 bases between them. The CDR3 is 17 amino acids. The CDR3 loop is CASSWERGHLNTGELFF. In DNA, the CDR3 is TGTGCCAGCAGCTGGGAACGGGGACACCTTAACACCGGGGAGCTGTTTTTT.

The chain recombines TRBV2 with TRBJ2-1; 9 positions agree with TRBD1. Germline V gene sequence: CDR1 SNHLY, CDR2 FYNNEI. Trimming took 8 bases from V and 0 from J; bases not matched to a gene: 5. CDR3 length: 15 amino acids. This CDR3 reads CASGTGRPSYNEQFF. CDR3 coding DNA: TGTGCCAGCGGGACAGGGCGACCCTCCTACAATGAGCAGTTCTTC.

This clone has only one observation. The gene calls are TRBV4-1 and TRBJ1-5, with TRBD1 matching over 7 bases. Trimming removed 2 bases from V and 6 bases from J; junction bases left unmatched: 7. Germline V lookup: CDR1 MGHRA, CDR2 YSYEKL. The CDR3 sequence is 15 residues long. CDR3 loop: CASSQTTGNSQPQHF. The CDR3 nucleotides are TGCGCCAGCAGCCAAACGACAGGGAATAGTCAGCCCCAGCATTTT.

This clone appeared a single time. The chain couples TRBV10-2 to TRBJ2-1, with 10 nucleotides matching TRBD2. V was pared by 9 bases and J by 7 bases, with 6 bases of the junction left unmatched. This CDR3 is 13 amino acids long. In germline, CDR1 is WSHSY, CDR2 SAAADI. The CDR3 protein is CASRVAGGNEQFF. The DNA for the CDR3 is TGCGCCAGTAGAGTAGCGGGGGGTAATGAGCAGTTCTTC.

The chain links TRBV3-1 (or the pseudogene TRBV3-2) to TRBJ1-3, with D uncertain. The CDR3 consists of 14 residues. V lost 5 bases and J 0 bases, leaving 8 bases between the germline ends. Germline CDR1 is LGHDT and CDR2 is YNNKEL (reference sequence). CDR3 DNA sequence: TGTGCCAGCAGCAATACGATCTCTGGAAACACCATATATTTT. Protein product: CASSNTISGNTIYF.

This chain uses TRBV4-1 with TRBJ2-1; D is perhaps TRBD2 (6 bases). Trimming took off 10 bases at V and 0 bases at J, with 16 bases between the two ends. Germline CDR1 reads MGHRA; CDR2 reads YSYEKL. The CDR3 length is 15 residues. This chain's CDR3 is CATKAGWSSYNEQFF. The DNA for the CDR3 is TGCGCCACCAAAGCGGGTTGGAGCTCCTACAATGAGCAGTTCTTC.

This clone has more than one count but fewer than ten. V is TRBV11-2 and J is TRBJ1-2; D is undetermined. Germline-derived CDR1 and CDR2 are SGHAT and FQNNGV. V lost 0 bases, J lost 2 bases, and 7 bases lay in between. CDR3 length: 14 residues. The CDR3 DNA reads as TGTGCCAGCAGCTTAGATGGGTTAAACTATGGCTACACCTTC. Translation: CASSLDGLNYGYTF.

The genes are TRBV7-2 and TRBJ2-1, with 13 positions matching TRBD2. Germline values: CDR1 SGHTA, CDR2 FQGNSA. The CDR3 contains 15 residues. The V segment lost 5 bases and the J segment 6 bases; nucleotides outside the gene matches: 4. The DNA of the CDR3 is TGTGCCAGCAGCCGGACTAGCGGGAGTCTCAATGAGCAGTTCTTC. Translated: CASSRTSGSLNEQFF.

The chain carries TRBV27 and TRBJ2-7; unclear D gene. This CDR3 spans 14 amino acids. Germline loops: CDR1 MNHEY, CDR2 SMNVEV (reference sequence). The V gene lost 4 bases and the J gene lost 3 bases, with 13 bases spanning the gap. CDR3 sequence reads: CASSSLGSRYEQYF. The CDR3 nucleotides read TGTGCCAGCAGTTCTCTAGGGTCACGCTACGAGCAGTACTTC.

The rearrangement joins TRBV30 to TRBJ1-3; D is unclear. V was clipped by 3 bases and J by 1 base, with 10 bases between them. Germline lookup yields CDR1 GTSNPN and CDR2 SVGIG (reference sequence). CDR3 length: 14 residues. CDR3 coding DNA: TGTGCCTGGAGGGTTCAAGTATCTGGAAACACCATATATTTT. Its protein product is CAWRVQVSGNTIYF.

About this clone itself: Germline is not matched at one junction end, which may reflect a read error. The chain combines TRBV7-2 with TRBJ1-2, with a tentative D call TRBD1 (6 bases). The CDR3 spans 15 residues. The germline CDR1 and CDR2 sequences are SGHTA and FQGNSA. The DNA for the CDR3 is TGTGCCAGCACCTTAAGGGGGGGCTTAAACTATGGCTACACCTTC. Its translation is CASTLRGGLNYGYTF.

This chain links TRBV7-2 with TRBJ2-1, with D perhaps matching TRBD1 (6 bases). Germline V CDR1 and CDR2: SGHTA, FQGNSA. The CDR3 contains 17 residues. V lost 4 bases and J lost 3, with 19 bases in between. The CDR3, as DNA: TGTGCCAGCAGCTCAATTCCTACAACAGGGATCTACAATGAGCAGTTCTTC. It yields the protein CASSSIPTTGIYNEQFF.

V is TRBV25-1 and J is TRBJ1-6; 8 nucleotides agree with TRBD1. Germline lookup yields CDR1 MGHDK and CDR2 SYGVNS. CDR3 length: 15 residues. Germline trimming cut 7 bases from V and 7 bases from J; bases unmatched to any gene: 9. The CDR3 region has the DNA TGTGCCAGCACCTCCGGACAGGGTGGGAATTCACCCCTCCACTTT. Its protein product is CASTSGQGGNSPLHF.

V usage is TRBV6-2 or TRBV6-3 and J usage is TRBJ2-5; TRBD1 matches 7 bases. Germline CDR1 is MNHEY and CDR2 is SVGEGT. The V gene end was trimmed by 5 bases and the J gene end by 5 bases; junction bases not matched to a gene: 11. The CDR3 length is 15 residues. The CDR3 nucleotides read TGTGCCAGCAGTCCCGGCAGGGGGAGTTCGGAGACCCAGTACTTC. Amino acids: CASSPGRGSSETQYF.

The chain uses TRBV5-1 and TRBJ1-3; D unresolved. Trimming removed 5 bases from V and 0 bases from J, with 9 bases in between. From germline, CDR1 is SGHRS and CDR2 YFSETQ. There are 14 residues in the CDR3. Here the CDR3 reads CASRLQSSGNTIYF. The CDR3 nucleotides read TGCGCCAGCAGATTACAGAGCTCTGGAAACACCATATATTTT. Based on the CDR3 plus reference TRBV5-1 and TRBJ1-3, the full variable domain is KAGVTQTPRYLIKTRGQQVTLSCSPISGHRSVSWYQQTPGQGLQFLFEYFSETQRNKGNFPGRFSGRQFSNSRSEMNVSTLELGDSALYLCASRLQSSGNTIYFGEGSWLTVV.

This sequence joins TRBV11-2 and TRBJ1-2; TRBD1 is a possible D gene (5 bases). CDR3 length equals 16 residues. CDR1 and CDR2 from the germline V gene are SGHAT and FQNNGV. V lost 5 bases and J lost 4, with 20 bases in between. CDR3 DNA sequence: TGTGCCAGCAGCCCGGCCCGGAGGGCTGGGGGCTATGGCTACACCTTC. This codes for CASSPARRAGGYGYTF.

The V gene is TRBV14, the J gene TRBJ1-4, with D tentatively TRBD1 (5 bases). CDR3 length: 16 residues. The V gene's germline CDR1 is SGHDN and CDR2 FVKESK. V was pared by 3 bases and J by 8 bases, with 19 bases between. The CDR3 loop reads CASSHLRDASLEKLFF. The DNA of the CDR3 is TGTGCCAGCAGCCACCTCCGGGACGCGAGTTTAGAAAAACTGTTTTTT.

The chain employs TRBV7-9 and TRBJ1-1; D gene uncertain. CDR3 length equals 16 residues. Trimming left V 2 bases short and J 4 bases short, with 17 bases between. The germline V gene encodes CDR1 SEHNR and CDR2 FQNEAQ (reference sequence). CDR3 sequence (DNA): TGTGCCAGCAGCTTAAGGAGTCCCTATAAGGGCACTGAAGCTTTCTTT. Amino acids: CASSLRSPYKGTEAFF. The full variable domain, completed using reference TRBV7-9 and TRBJ1-1, is DTGVSQNPRHKITKRGQNVTFRCDPISEHNRLYWYRQTLGQGPEFLTYFQNEAQLEKSRLLSDRFSAERPKGSFSTLEIQRTEQGDSAMYLCASSLRSPYKGTEAFFGQGTRLTVV.

The J gene is TRBJ1-1, the V gene TRBV30, with D unresolved. CDR3 length: 13 amino acids. Germline V CDR1 and CDR2: GTSNPN, SVGIG (reference sequence). Trimming left V 3 bases short and J 7 bases short, with 15 bases between. Here the CDR3 DNA reads TGTGCCTGGAGCCCTGAAGGTAGTCATGAAGCTTTCTTT. As protein: CAWSPEGSHEAFF. Full variable domain (missing parts from reference TRBV30 and TRBJ1-1): SQTIHQWPATLVQPVGSPLSLECTVEGTSNPNLYWYRQAAGRGLQLLFYSVGIGQISSEVPQNLSASRPQDRQFILSSKKLLLSDSGFYLCAWSPEGSHEAFFGQGTRLTVV.

The rearrangement links TRBV19 to TRBJ1-5; D unclear. The germline V gene encodes CDR1 LNHDA and CDR2 SQIVND (reference sequence). The CDR3 has 17 amino acids. V gave up 3 bases and J gave up 2 bases, with 17 bases separating them. The CDR3 bases are TGTGCCAGTAGTATCTTCCCGAACTCTGGGGGCAATCAGCCCCAGCATTTT. Encoded protein: CASSIFPNSGGNQPQHF.

Only one count was recorded for this clone. The gene calls are TRBV19 and TRBJ2-1; 10 bases align to TRBD2. Trimming removed 3 bases from V and 0 bases from J; junction bases left unmatched: 2. The CDR3 contains 16 residues. Germline assignment: CDR1 LNHDA and CDR2 SQIVND (reference sequence). This CDR3 reads CASSMTSGLSYNEQFF. In DNA form, the CDR3 reads TGTGCCAGTAGTATGACTAGCGGGCTCTCCTACAATGAGCAGTTCTTC.

The gene calls are TRBV4-1 and TRBJ2-3; 9 nucleotides line up with TRBD2. CDR1 is MGHRA and CDR2 is YSYEKL in the germline V gene. CDR3 length equals 17 residues. V gave up 4 bases and J gave up 2 bases; unmatched junction bases: 10. The CDR3 bases are TGCGCCAGCAGCCTCCACCGCGGGGGGGGAAACACAGATACGCAGTATTTT. Amino acid sequence: CASSLHRGGGNTDTQYF.

V and J are TRBV15 and TRBJ1-1, with D possibly TRBD1 on 6 matching bases. From germline, CDR1 is LNHNV and CDR2 YYDKDF (reference sequence). Trimming left V 3 bases short and J 3 bases short, with 11 bases between. CDR3 size: 14 residues. The CDR3 nucleotides read TGTGCCACCAGCAGTAGAGGGGGATACACTGAAGCTTTCTTT. This codes for CATSSRGGYTEAFF.

The V and J genes are TRBV5-4 and TRBJ2-4, with a possible D match to TRBD2 (6 bases). This CDR3 spans 17 amino acids. V shed 0 bases and J shed 0 bases, with 13 bases lying between them. Germline loops: CDR1 SGHNT, CDR2 YYREEE (reference sequence). The CDR3: CASSLAGAGLAKNIQYF. In DNA form, the CDR3 reads TGTGCCAGCAGCTTGGCCGGGGCGGGGCTAGCCAAAAACATTCAGTACTTC. The full variable domain, its missing parts supplied by reference TRBV5-4 and TRBJ2-4, is ETGVTQSPTHLIKTRGQQVTLRCSSQSGHNTVSWYQQALGQGPQFIFQYYREEENGRGNFPPRFSGLQFPNYSSELNVNALELDDSALYLCASSLAGAGLAKNIQYFGAGTRLSVL.

J is TRBJ1-3 and V is TRBV5-4; tentative D call: TRBD1 (5 bases). CDR3 size: 12 residues. Trimming took off 4 bases at V and 4 bases at J, with 6 bases between the two ends. Germline V lookup: CDR1 SGHNT, CDR2 YYREEE (reference sequence). The CDR3 reads CASSRQGNTIYF. Written as DNA, the CDR3 is TGTGCCAGCAGCAGACAGGGAAACACCATATATTTT.

The chain employs TRBV7-8 and TRBJ2-1; TRBD2 agrees at 10 bases. The CDR3 sequence is 15 residues long. CDR1 and CDR2 from the germline V gene are SGHVS and FQNEAQ. The V segment lost 1 base and the J segment 10 bases; nucleotides outside the gene matches: 7. CDR3 sequence (DNA): TGTGCCAGCAGCTTAGGGAGCGGGAGGGCAAGGGAGCAGTTCTTC. Residues: CASSLGSGRAREQFF.